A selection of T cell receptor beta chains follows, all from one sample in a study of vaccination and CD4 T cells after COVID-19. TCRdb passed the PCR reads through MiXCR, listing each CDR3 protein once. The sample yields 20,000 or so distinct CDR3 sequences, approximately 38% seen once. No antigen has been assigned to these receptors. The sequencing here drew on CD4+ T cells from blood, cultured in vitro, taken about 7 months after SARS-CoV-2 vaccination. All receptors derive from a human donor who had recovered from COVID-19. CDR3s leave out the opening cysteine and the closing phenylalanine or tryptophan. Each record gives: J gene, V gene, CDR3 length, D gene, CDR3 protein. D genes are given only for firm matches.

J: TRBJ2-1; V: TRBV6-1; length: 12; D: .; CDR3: ASRGRQSANEQF
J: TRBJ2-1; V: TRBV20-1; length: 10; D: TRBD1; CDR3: SAHRGLNEQF
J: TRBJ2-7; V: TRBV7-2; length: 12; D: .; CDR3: ASSLVAGDYEQY
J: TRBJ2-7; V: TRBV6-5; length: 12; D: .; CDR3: ASSYGRPTYEQY
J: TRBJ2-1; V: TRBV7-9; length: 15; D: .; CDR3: ASSPPDWAGKVNEQF
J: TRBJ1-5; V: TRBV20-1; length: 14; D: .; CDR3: SARENPGRSNQPQH
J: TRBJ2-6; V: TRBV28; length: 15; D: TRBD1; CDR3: ASSSPTGRSGANVLT
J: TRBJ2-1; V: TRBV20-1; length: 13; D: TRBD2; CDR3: SARELAGDYNEQF
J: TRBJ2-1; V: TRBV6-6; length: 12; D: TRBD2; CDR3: ASSYGGGSNEQF
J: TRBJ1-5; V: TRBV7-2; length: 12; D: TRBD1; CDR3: ASSLGTGVQPQH
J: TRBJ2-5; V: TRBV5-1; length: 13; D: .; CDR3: ASSPDRFAQETQY
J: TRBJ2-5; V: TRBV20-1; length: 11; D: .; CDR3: SANDDNQETQY
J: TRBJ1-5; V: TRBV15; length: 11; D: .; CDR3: ATSLDSNQPQH
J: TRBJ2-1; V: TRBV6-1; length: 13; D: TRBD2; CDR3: ASSPLRGSRGEQF
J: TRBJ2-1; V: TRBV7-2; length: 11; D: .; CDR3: ASSLLSQREQF